Shown below are 20 T cell receptor beta chains from a single sample sequenced in a study of low-dose radiotherapy and immunotherapy resistance in tumors. Covering alpha and beta chains, TRAV- and TRBV-specific primers were used for the first-strand cDNA. PCR amplification of the TCRs was performed with Phusion for 20 PCR cycles, and it relied on a constant-region primer together with a V-primer adapter. TCRdb passed the reads through MiXCR, listing each CDR3 protein once. Of around 10,000 distinct CDR3 sequences in the sample, about half were seen once. These TCRs come from a human donor with advanced metastatic prostate, ovarian, gallbladder or colorectal cancer (not recorded which). This table probably holds off-target reads from a library built for another chain.

V is TRBV20-1 and J is TRBJ2-2, with a possible D match to TRBD2 (7 bases). Trimming took 5 bases from V and 4 from J, leaving 11 bases between them. Germline-derived CDR1 and CDR2 are DFQATT and SNEGSKA (reference sequence). This CDR3 spans 13 amino acids. The CDR3 region is CSARGGSTGELFF. Here the CDR3 DNA reads TGCAGTGCTCGCGGGGGCTCCACCGGGGAGCTGTTTTTT.

The chain has TRBV18 and TRBJ2-1; D unresolved. The V gene lost 1 base and the J gene lost 13 bases, with 8 bases spanning the gap. This CDR3 spans 11 amino acids. Germline CDR1 KGHSH, CDR2 LQKENI. In nucleotides, the CDR3 is TGTGCCAGCTCACCACTGGCGGAACAGTTCTTC. Translated, it gives CASSPLAEQFF.

This clonotype has only one observation. The chain recombines TRBV11-2 with TRBJ1-6; D gene uncertain. V shed 0 bases and J shed 1 base, with 13 bases lying between them. CDR1 and CDR2 from the germline V gene are SGHAT and FQNNGV. The CDR3 contains 18 residues. The CDR3 sequence: CASSLERGLWSYNSPLHF. The CDR3 nucleotides read TGTGCCAGCAGCTTAGAGCGGGGTTTGTGGTCCTATAATTCACCCCTCCACTTT.

The chain links TRBV5-1 to TRBJ2-1, with 10 positions matching TRBD2. The CDR3 extends over 17 amino acids. The junction had 11 bases not matched to a gene; V was cut back by 3 bases and J by 5 bases. CDR1 and CDR2 (germline): SGHRS, YFSETQ. The CDR3 loop is CASSSVLGLATHNEQFF. CDR3 nucleotides: TGCGCCAGCAGCTCGGTATTGGGACTAGCGACCCACAATGAGCAGTTCTTC.

This chain uses TRBV30 with TRBJ2-3; D gene uncertain. V was cut by 3 bases and J by 4 bases, with 5 bases left in between. Germline loops: CDR1 GTSNPN, CDR2 SVGIG (reference sequence). The CDR3 has 11 residues. The CDR3, as DNA: TGTGCCTGGAGACCCCCAGATACGCAGTATTTT. Translating it yields CAWRPPDTQYF.

CDR3 DNA: TGCAGTGCGGAGGACAGCTCCTACAATGAGCAGTTCTTC. Its protein is CSAEDSSYNEQFF. The chain employs TRBV20-1 and TRBJ2-1, with D maybe TRBD1 (6 bases). Trimming stripped 6 bases from V and 0 bases from J, with 9 bases between. This CDR3 has 13 amino acids. Per germline, CDR1 DFQATT and CDR2 SNEGSKA (reference sequence).

This chain joins TRBV15 and TRBJ2-3; D is unresolved. Germline CDR1 is LNHNV and CDR2 is YYDKDF (reference sequence). Trimming took 0 bases from V and 2 from J, leaving 9 bases between them. The CDR3 spans 15 residues. The CDR3 DNA sequence: TGTGCCACCAGCAGAGATTCAAGGCACACAGATACGCAGTATTTT. It translates to CATSRDSRHTDTQYF. The full variable domain, rest sourced from reference TRBV15 and TRBJ2-3, is DAMVIQNPRYQVTQFGKPVTLSCSQTLNHNVMYWYQQKSSQAPKLLFHYYDKDFNNEADTPDNFQSRRPNTSFCFLDIRSPGLGDTAMYLCATSRDSRHTDTQYFGPGTRLTVL.

This chain links TRBV25-1 with TRBJ1-5, with 7 bases aligning to TRBD1. The germline V gene encodes CDR1 MGHDK and CDR2 SYGVNS. V lost 4 bases and J lost 0; bases outside the gene matches: 12. This CDR3 has 18 amino acids. CDR3 in amino acids: CASSATGTVNYSNQPQHF. The CDR3 nucleotides are TGTGCCAGCAGTGCCACCGGGACAGTCAACTATAGCAATCAGCCCCAGCATTTT. Full variable domain (rest looked up from reference TRBV25-1 and TRBJ1-5): EADIYQTPRYLVIGTGKKITLECSQTMGHDKMYWYQQDPGMELHLIHYSYGVNSTEKGDLSSESTVSRIRTEHFPLTLESARPSHTSQYLCASSATGTVNYSNQPQHFGDGTRLSIL.

The chain links TRBV6-6 to TRBJ1-1; D is unclear. Germline-derived CDR1 and CDR2 are MNHNY and SVGAGI (reference sequence). The CDR3 totals 15 residues. The germline V and J ends were trimmed by 5 bases and 2 bases, with 15 bases remaining between them. For the CDR3, the DNA is TGTGCCAGCAGTGAGAGCCGGGGTTACAACACTGAAGCTTTCTTT. This gives the protein CASSESRGYNTEAFF.

The V and J genes are TRBV5-1 and TRBJ2-5; TRBD2 might be the D (6 bases). V was trimmed by 7 bases and J by 1 base, leaving 14 bases between them. The CDR3 consists of 14 residues. From germline, CDR1 is SGHRS and CDR2 YFSETQ. CDR3 amino acids: CASGRDSFQETQYF. The CDR3 DNA sequence: TGCGCCAGCGGCCGGGACTCTTTCCAAGAGACCCAGTACTTC.

The chain carries TRBV30 and TRBJ2-3; perhaps TRBD2 as D (6 bases). CDR1 and CDR2 (germline): GTSNPN, SVGIG (reference sequence). The V gene lost 3 bases and the J gene lost 3 bases, with 16 bases spanning the gap. The CDR3 is made up of 15 amino acids. CDR3 in amino acids: CAWSQLAAKTDTQYF. In nucleotides, the CDR3 is TGTGCCTGGAGCCAACTAGCTGCTAAAACAGATACGCAGTATTTT. Looking up the rest from reference TRBV30 and TRBJ2-3 gives the full variable domain: SQTIHQWPATLVQPVGSPLSLECTVEGTSNPNLYWYRQAAGRGLQLLFYSVGIGQISSEVPQNLSASRPQDRQFILSSKKLLLSDSGFYLCAWSQLAAKTDTQYFGPGTRLTVL.

The chain recombines TRBV19 with TRBJ2-7, with D unresolved. Germline loops: CDR1 LNHDA, CDR2 SQIVND (reference sequence). The V gene lost 4 bases and the J gene lost 3 bases, with 10 bases spanning the gap. This CDR3 spans 13 amino acids. The DNA of the CDR3 is TGTGCCAGTAGTACGCTAAAGGGCTACGAGCAGTACTTC. Protein product: CASSTLKGYEQYF.

V is TRBV19 and J is TRBJ1-6, with D tentatively TRBD1 (6 bases). CDR3 length: 13 residues. The V gene lost 7 bases and the J gene lost 8 bases, with 12 bases spanning the gap. CDR1 and CDR2 (germline): LNHDA, SQIVND (reference sequence). CDR3 DNA: TGTGCCAGTACCCTGGACAGCTATTCACCCCTCCACTTT. The encoded protein is CASTLDSYSPLHF.

V gene TRBV29-1 combines with J gene TRBJ1-3; possibly TRBD1 for D (6 bases). Germline CDR1 and CDR2: SQVTM and ANQGSEA. The CDR3 runs to 13 residues. V lost 4 bases, J lost 3 bases, and 10 bases lay in between. The CDR3 is CSVGGGGGNTIYF. CDR3 nucleotide sequence: TGCAGCGTTGGGGGGGGCGGTGGAAACACCATATATTTT. The entire variable domain, with the rest obtained from reference TRBV29-1 and TRBJ1-3, is as follows: SAVISQKPSRDICQRGTSLTIQCQVDSQVTMMFWYRQQPGQSLTLIATANQGSEATYESGFVIDKFPISRPNLTFSTLTVSNMSPEDSSIYLCSVGGGGGNTIYFGEGSWLTVV.

The sample holds a few counts of this clonotype. The chain couples TRBV12-3 or TRBV12-4 to TRBJ2-5; 11 positions match TRBD2. Germline trimming cut 5 bases from V and 0 bases from J; bases unmatched to any gene: 5. The CDR3 is 16 amino acids. In nucleotides, the CDR3 is TGTGCCAGCAGTCTGAGACTAGCGGGAAACCAAGAGACCCAGTACTTC. This encodes CASSLRLAGNQETQYF.

This clonotype came up a few times. This rearrangement joins TRBV30 to TRBJ2-5, with 7 bases that match TRBD1. The CDR3 loop spans 15 amino acids. In germline, CDR1 is GTSNPN, CDR2 SVGIG (reference sequence). Unmatched junction bases numbered 10, after V lost 5 bases and J lost 1 base. Here the CDR3 reads CAWSRDSIPQETQYF. The DNA of the CDR3 is TGTGCCTGGTCCCGGGACAGCATACCCCAAGAGACCCAGTACTTC.

J is TRBJ2-1 and V is TRBV28; TRBD2 aligns across 13 bases. CDR3 length: 20 residues. CDR1 is MDHEN, CDR2 SYDVKM, per germline. V trimming: 1 base; J trimming: 3 bases; junction bases outside the gene matches: 12. DNA of the CDR3: TGTGCCAGCAGTTTATCGTCCAGGGGGACTAGCGGGAAACTCTACAATGAGCAGTTCTTC. Its protein product is CASSLSSRGTSGKLYNEQFF.

This clonotype was picked up a small number of times. The V call is TRBV4-1, the J call TRBJ2-7; the D is unclear. The germline CDR1 and CDR2 sequences are MGHRA and YSYEKL. The CDR3 extends over 14 amino acids. The V end lost 0 bases, the J end lost 0 bases, and 6 bases lay between the germline ends. This CDR3 reads CASSQDRYSYEQYF. CDR3 nucleotide sequence: TGCGCCAGCAGCCAAGATCGTTACTCCTACGAGCAGTACTTC.

The rearrangement uses TRBV5-1 and TRBJ1-1; D is undetermined. Germline V lookup: CDR1 SGHRS, CDR2 YFSETQ. The CDR3 sequence is 15 residues long. The V and J ends lost 1 base and 0 bases respectively, with 10 bases between them. CDR3 bases: TGCGCCAGCAGCTTGAGCGGGAGGGTGAACACTGAAGCTTTCTTT. Translating gives CASSLSGRVNTEAFF.

The chain joins TRBV9 to TRBJ2-3, with 8 bases matching TRBD1. The V gene end was trimmed by 1 base and the J gene end by 3 bases; junction bases not matched to a gene: 1. This CDR3 has 14 residues. The germline gives CDR1 SGDLS, CDR2 YYNGEE. In nucleotides, the CDR3 is TGTGCCAGCAGCGTAAGACAGGGGACAGATACGCAGTATTTT. This sequence encodes CASSVRQGTDTQYF.